Here is one TCR beta chain with its context. These data originate in a study of blood T cell repertoires in COVID-19. On the study more broadly: The cDNA or gDNA used as material had been derived from T cells, B-cell-depleted T cells, or PBMCs.

The method was immunoSEQ multiplex PCR; TCRdb's version includes in-frame clones alone and lacks a portion of them. The sample contains 120,000 to 150,000 clones, roughly 84% of which appear only once. J was trimmed by 5 bases and V by 9 bases; bases with no gene match: 3. CDR1 SNHLY and CDR2 FYNNEI come from the germline V gene. CDR3 length: 12 amino acids. The receptor's source is a woman aged 45-65 years who had been exposed to COVID-19. V is TRBV2 and J is TRBJ2-7; 11 bases fit TRBD1. Sequencing was carried out using PBMCs or T cells enriched from blood (not recorded which). The CDR3, as DNA: TGTGCCAGAGGACAGGGGGCCGACGAGCAGTACTTC. Residues: CARGQGADEQYF.